Presented here are 15 T cell receptor beta chains from one specimen sequenced in a study of cytomegalovirus exposure and HLA in healthy donors. Primers for the PCR totalled 60 Vbeta and 13 Jbeta. Here immunoSEQ multiplex PCR was the method, and the copy in TCRdb shows in-frame clones only, minus some. The sample has just over 200,000 clones, under 85% seen once. The material sequenced was PBMCs. The source of these receptors is a man between 45 and 60 years old in good health and CMV-seronegative.

The chain carries TRBV5-1 and TRBJ2-1, with a tentative D call TRBD1 (6 bases). The V end lost 0 bases, the J end lost 6 bases, and 25 bases lay between the germline ends. Per the germline V gene, CDR1 is SGHRS and CDR2 is YFSETQ. CDR3 size: 19 residues. In DNA form, the CDR3 reads TGCGCCAGCAGCTTGGCGGTCGGGTTCCGGGACAAGCGATTCAATGAGCAGTTCTTC. This gives the protein CASSLAVGFRDKRFNEQFF.

The chain couples TRBV5-1 to TRBJ2-7; 9 positions agree with TRBD2. The CDR3 sequence is 17 residues long. Trimming removed 3 bases from V and 7 bases from J; junction bases left unmatched: 17. Germline CDR1 is SGHRS and CDR2 is YFSETQ. In DNA, the CDR3 is TGCGCCAGCAGCTCATCGTCGCGACTAGCGGAAGCGGGGGAGCAGTACTTC. It codes for CASSSSSRLAEAGEQYF.

The chain joins TRBV4-1 to TRBJ2-3; D not certain. This CDR3 is built from 14 residues. Germline V gives CDR1 MGHRA, CDR2 YSYEKL. Trimming stripped 7 bases from V and 2 bases from J, with 13 bases between. CDR3 protein: CASTPRLTTDTQYF. The CDR3 DNA sequence: TGCGCCAGCACCCCCCGACTCACCACAGATACGCAGTATTTT.

V gene TRBV18 combines with J gene TRBJ1-5, with D possibly matching TRBD1 (5 bases). Germline V gene lookup returns CDR1 KGHSH and CDR2 LQKENI. Deletions cut 5 bases from V and 5 bases from J, with 13 bases between. This CDR3 contains 14 residues. CDR3 in amino acids: CASSGQGGDQPQHF. The CDR3 DNA reads TGTGCCAGCTCAGGCCAGGGAGGCGATCAGCCCCAGCATTTT. The variable domain in full, with the rest retrieved from reference TRBV18 and TRBJ1-5, is NAGVMQNPRHLVRRRGQEARLRCSPMKGHSHVYWYRQLPEEGLKFMVYLQKENIIDESGMPKERFSAEFPKEGPSILRIQQVVRGDSAAYFCASSGQGGDQPQHFGDGTRLSIL.

CDR3 in amino acids: CASTLFSNQPQHF. The CDR3 DNA sequence: TGTGCCAGCACTCTATTTAGCAATCAGCCCCAGCATTTT. The chain has TRBV28 and TRBJ1-5; D remains unclear. Trimming removed 7 bases from V and 0 bases from J, with 7 bases in between. The CDR3 covers 13 residues. In germline, CDR1 is MDHEN, CDR2 SYDVKM.

This clone showed up just once. The chain joins TRBV5-1 to TRBJ2-7; 11 bases agree with TRBD1. With V trimmed by 4 bases and J by 4 bases, 4 bases remained unmatched. There are 14 residues in the CDR3. Germline assignment: CDR1 SGHRS and CDR2 YFSETQ. This CDR3 is CASSRGQGAYEQYF. The CDR3 nucleotides are TGCGCCAGCAGCAGAGGACAGGGGGCGTACGAGCAGTACTTC.

With regard to this clone: At the DNA level, this CDR3 is encoded by other sequences in the same sample as well. V usage is TRBV30 and J usage is TRBJ1-1, with no clear D. The CDR3 totals 12 residues. Germline V gene sequence: CDR1 GTSNPN, CDR2 SVGIG (reference sequence). Trimming stripped 1 base from V and 3 bases from J, with 6 bases between. This CDR3 is CAWSGRDTEAFF. CDR3 coding DNA: TGTGCCTGGAGTGGGAGAGACACTGAAGCTTTCTTT. Combining the CDR3 with reference TRBV30 and TRBJ1-1 gives the whole variable domain SQTIHQWPATLVQPVGSPLSLECTVEGTSNPNLYWYRQAAGRGLQLLFYSVGIGQISSEVPQNLSASRPQDRQFILSSKKLLLSDSGFYLCAWSGRDTEAFFGQGTRLTVV.

The gene calls are TRBV13 and TRBJ2-5, with 9 bases matching TRBD2. J lost 1 base, V lost 4 bases, and 4 bases had no gene match. CDR3 length: 15 amino acids. Germline V gene sequence: CDR1 PRHDT, CDR2 FYEKMQ (reference sequence). This CDR3 is CASSYVGLAQETQYF. The CDR3 DNA reads TGTGCCAGCAGCTATGTGGGACTAGCCCAAGAGACCCAGTACTTC.

This clone has only a few counts. The chain couples TRBV14 to TRBJ1-5; D possibly corresponds to TRBD1 (6 bases). Germline assignment: CDR1 SGHDN and CDR2 FVKESK. V shed 4 bases and J shed 0 bases, with 10 bases lying between them. The CDR3 length is 15 residues. In DNA, the CDR3 is TGTGCCAGCAGCCGTAGGACAGATAGCAATCAGCCCCAGCATTTT. Protein product: CASSRRTDSNQPQHF.

The chain uses TRBV11-2 and TRBJ1-5; 9 bases map to TRBD1. This CDR3 contains 15 residues. Trimming took 5 bases from V and 6 from J; bases not matched to a gene: 8. Germline values: CDR1 SGHAT, CDR2 FQNNGV. CDR3 sequence (DNA): TGTGCCAGCAGCATTGACAGGGGGTTTGGTCAGCCCCAGCATTTT. Protein: CASSIDRGFGQPQHF.

CDR3 coding DNA: TGTGCCAGCAGCTTACTTCCGGGACAGCGCACAGATACGCAGTATTTT. Its protein product is CASSLLPGQRTDTQYF. This sequence joins TRBV11-2 and TRBJ2-3; 7 nucleotides line up with TRBD1. J was trimmed by 1 base and V by 2 bases; bases with no gene match: 6. This CDR3 is 16 amino acids long. Germline CDR1 reads SGHAT; CDR2 reads FQNNGV. The full variable domain, with the rest looked up from reference TRBV11-2 and TRBJ2-3, is EAGVAQSPRYKIIEKRQSVAFWCNPISGHATLYWYQQILGQGPKLLIQFQNNGVVDDSQLPKDRFSAERLKGVDSTLKIQPAKLEDSAVYLCASSLLPGQRTDTQYFGPGTRLTVL.

The chain employs TRBV5-4 and TRBJ2-5; 10 bases are a match to TRBD2. Germline assignment: CDR1 SGHNT and CDR2 YYREEE (reference sequence). J gave up 7 bases and V 2 bases, and 5 bases lay outside the gene matches. The CDR3 loop spans 14 amino acids. As DNA, the CDR3 is TGTGCCAGCAGCTTAGCGGGAGGGCGAGGGACCCAGTACTTC. Translated, it gives CASSLAGGRGTQYF.

This chain connects TRBV7-3 to TRBJ2-3, with 10 bases fitting TRBD1. Trimming at V came to 5 bases and at J to 5 bases, leaving 7 bases not matched to a gene. Germline V gene data show CDR1 as SGHTA and CDR2 as FQGTGA. This CDR3 has 15 residues. The CDR3 region is CASSLDRGGEDTQYF. The CDR3 nucleotides are TGTGCCAGCAGCCTGGACAGGGGGGGTGAAGATACGCAGTATTTT.

The chain carries TRBV18 and TRBJ1-3, with TRBD1 as a possible D gene (5 bases). The CDR3 consists of 16 residues. Deletions cut 1 base from V and 2 bases from J, with 12 bases between. CDR1 KGHSH and CDR2 LQKENI come from the germline V gene. The CDR3: CASSPLQGFTGNTIYF. As DNA, the CDR3 is TGTGCCAGCTCACCACTTCAGGGTTTCACTGGAAACACCATATATTTT.

The CDR3 coding sequence is TGTGCCAGCTCACCGCCGGGACTAGCGGGATCCTACAATGAGCAGTTCTTC. Encoded protein: CASSPPGLAGSYNEQFF. This sequence joins TRBV18 and TRBJ2-1; 13 nucleotides line up with TRBD2. The junction had 3 bases not matched to a gene; V was cut back by 3 bases and J by 1 base. Germline CDR1 KGHSH, CDR2 LQKENI. The CDR3 has 17 amino acids.